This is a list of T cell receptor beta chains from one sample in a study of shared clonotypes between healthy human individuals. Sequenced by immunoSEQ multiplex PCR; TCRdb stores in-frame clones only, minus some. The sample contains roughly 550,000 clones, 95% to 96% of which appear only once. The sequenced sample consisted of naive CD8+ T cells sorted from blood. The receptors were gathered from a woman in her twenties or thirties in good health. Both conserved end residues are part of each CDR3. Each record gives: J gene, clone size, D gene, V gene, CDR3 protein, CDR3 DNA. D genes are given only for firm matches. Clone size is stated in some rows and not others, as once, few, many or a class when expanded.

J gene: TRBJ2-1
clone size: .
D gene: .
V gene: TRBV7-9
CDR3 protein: CASSSNRDVYNEQFF
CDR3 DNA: TGTGCCAGCAGCTCCAACCGGGACGTTTACAATGAGCAGTTCTTC

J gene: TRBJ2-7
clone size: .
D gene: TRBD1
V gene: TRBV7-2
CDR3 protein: CASSLAGQLSYEQYF
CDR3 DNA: TGTGCCAGCAGCTTAGCGGGACAGCTATCCTACGAGCAGTACTTC

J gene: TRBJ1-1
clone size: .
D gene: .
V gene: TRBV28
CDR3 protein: CASCAGLNTEAFF
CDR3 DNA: TGTGCCAGCTGTGCAGGGCTGAACACTGAAGCTTTCTTT

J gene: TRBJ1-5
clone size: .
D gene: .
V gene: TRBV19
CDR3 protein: CASSIVGGANQPQHF
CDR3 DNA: TGTGCCAGTAGTATAGTTGGAGGGGCCAATCAGCCCCAGCATTTT

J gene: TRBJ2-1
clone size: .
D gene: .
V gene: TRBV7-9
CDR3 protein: CASSPTAYNEQFF
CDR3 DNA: TGTGCCAGCAGCCCTACAGCGTACAATGAGCAGTTCTTC

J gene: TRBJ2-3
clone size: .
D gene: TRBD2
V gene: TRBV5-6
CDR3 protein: CASSEIAGSTDTQYF
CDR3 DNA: TGTGCCAGCAGCGAAATAGCGGGTAGCACAGATACGCAGTATTTT

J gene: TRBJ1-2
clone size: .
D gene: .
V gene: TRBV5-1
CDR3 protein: CASSLQTAYGYTF
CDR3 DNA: TGCGCCAGCAGCTTGCAGACAGCTTATGGCTACACCTTC

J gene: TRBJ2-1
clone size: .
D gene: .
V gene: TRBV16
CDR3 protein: CASSQYSSYNEQFF
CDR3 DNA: TGTGCCAGCAGCCAGTACAGTTCCTACAATGAGCAGTTCTTC

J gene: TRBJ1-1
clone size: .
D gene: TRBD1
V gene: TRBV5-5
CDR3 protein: CASSFGQGEDTEAFF
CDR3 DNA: TGTGCCAGCAGCTTCGGACAGGGAGAGGACACTGAAGCTTTCTTT

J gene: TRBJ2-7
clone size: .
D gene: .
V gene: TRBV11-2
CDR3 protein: CASSLGFTGSYEQYF
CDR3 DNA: TGTGCCAGCAGCTTAGGGTTTACTGGCTCCTACGAGCAGTACTTC

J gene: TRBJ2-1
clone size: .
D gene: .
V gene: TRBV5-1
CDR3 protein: CASSLVWQGTNEQFF
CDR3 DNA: TGCGCCAGCAGCTTGGTATGGCAGGGCACGAATGAGCAGTTCTTC

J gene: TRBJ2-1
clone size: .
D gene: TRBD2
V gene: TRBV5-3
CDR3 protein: CARSLVVAGVGNEQFF
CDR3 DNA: TGTGCCAGAAGCTTGGTGGTAGCGGGAGTGGGGAATGAGCAGTTCTTC

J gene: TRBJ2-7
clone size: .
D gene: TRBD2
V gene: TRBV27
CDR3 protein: CASSLSIAGGSYEQYF
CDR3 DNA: TGTGCCAGCAGTTTAAGCATAGCGGGAGGATCCTACGAGCAGTACTTC

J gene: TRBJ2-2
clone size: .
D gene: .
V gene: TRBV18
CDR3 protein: CASSPVPATNTGELFF
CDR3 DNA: TGTGCCAGCTCACCAGTACCGGCAACGAACACCGGGGAGCTGTTTTTT

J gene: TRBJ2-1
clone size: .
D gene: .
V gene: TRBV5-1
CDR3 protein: CASSSAGVAVYNEQFF
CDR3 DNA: TGCGCCAGCAGCTCCGCCGGGGTAGCGGTCTACAATGAGCAGTTCTTC

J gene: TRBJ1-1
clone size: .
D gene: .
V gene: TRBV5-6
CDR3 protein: CASSFGNRDTEAFF
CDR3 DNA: TGTGCCAGCAGCTTTGGGAATAGGGACACTGAAGCTTTCTTT

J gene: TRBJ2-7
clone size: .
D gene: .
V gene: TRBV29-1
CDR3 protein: CSVRTSGNYEQYF
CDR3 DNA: TGCAGCGTTCGGACCTCAGGGAACTACGAGCAGTACTTC

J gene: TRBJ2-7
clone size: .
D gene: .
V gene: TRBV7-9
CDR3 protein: CASSPVSYEQYF
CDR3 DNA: TGTGCCAGCAGCCCGGTATCCTACGAGCAGTACTTC

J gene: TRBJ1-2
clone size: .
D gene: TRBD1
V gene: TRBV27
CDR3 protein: CASSLRTGAGGYTF
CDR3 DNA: TGTGCCAGCAGTTTAAGGACAGGGGCAGGGGGCTACACCTTC

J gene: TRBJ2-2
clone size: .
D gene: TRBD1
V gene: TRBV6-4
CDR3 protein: CASSGTGLTGELFF
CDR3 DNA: TGTGCCAGCAGCGGGACAGGGCTCACCGGGGAGCTGTTTTTT

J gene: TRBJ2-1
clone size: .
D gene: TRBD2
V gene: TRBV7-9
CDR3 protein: CASSPPGGNNEQFF
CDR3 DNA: TGTGCCAGCAGCCCCCCCGGGGGGAACAATGAGCAGTTCTTC

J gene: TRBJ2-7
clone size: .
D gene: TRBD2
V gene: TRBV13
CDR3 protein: CASSSRTSVFYEQYF
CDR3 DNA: TGTGCCAGCAGCTCCCGGACTAGCGTATTCTACGAGCAGTACTTC

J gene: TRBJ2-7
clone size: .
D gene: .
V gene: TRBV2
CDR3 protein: CASSVTSSYEQYF
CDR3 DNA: TGTGCCAGCAGTGTCACGAGCTCCTACGAGCAGTACTTC

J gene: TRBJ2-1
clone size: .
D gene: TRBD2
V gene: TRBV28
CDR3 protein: CASSDPGLAGVGSYNEQFF
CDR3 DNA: TGTGCCAGCAGTGATCCGGGACTAGCGGGAGTTGGGTCCTACAATGAGCAGTTCTTC

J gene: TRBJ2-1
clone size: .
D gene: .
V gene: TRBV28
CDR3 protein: CASSFIQGGNEQFF
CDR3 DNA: TGTGCCAGCAGTTTTATTCAGGGGGGCAATGAGCAGTTCTTC

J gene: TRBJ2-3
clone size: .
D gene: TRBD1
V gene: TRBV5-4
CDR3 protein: CASSLDRGPPVDTQYF
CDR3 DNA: TGTGCCAGCAGCTTAGACAGGGGGCCCCCTGTGGATACGCAGTATTTT

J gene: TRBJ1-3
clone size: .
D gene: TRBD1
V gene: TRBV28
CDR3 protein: CASSLYRGSGNTIYF
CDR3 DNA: TGTGCCAGCAGTTTATACAGGGGGTCTGGAAACACCATATATTTT

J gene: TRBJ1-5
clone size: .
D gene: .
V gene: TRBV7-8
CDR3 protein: CASSLGSPPRVGVLNQPQHF
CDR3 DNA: TGTGCCAGCAGCTTAGGCTCCCCCCCCCGGGTGGGTGTTCTGAATCAGCCCCAGCATTTT

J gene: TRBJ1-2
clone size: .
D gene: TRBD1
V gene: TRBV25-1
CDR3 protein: CASSAGQHYGYTF
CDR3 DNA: TGTGCCAGCAGTGCGGGACAGCACTATGGCTACACCTTC

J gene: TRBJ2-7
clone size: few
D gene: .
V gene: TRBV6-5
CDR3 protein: CASSYRGYEQYF
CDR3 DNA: TGTGCCAGCAGTTACCGGGGGTACGAGCAGTACTTC

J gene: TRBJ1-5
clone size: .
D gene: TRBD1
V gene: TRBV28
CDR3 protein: CASSSPEGADQPQHF
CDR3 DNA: TGTGCCAGCAGTTCCCCCGAGGGGGCTGATCAGCCCCAGCATTTT

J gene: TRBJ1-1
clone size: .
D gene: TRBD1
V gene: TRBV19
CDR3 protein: CASRTGGEPEAFF
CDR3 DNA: TGTGCCAGTAGGACAGGGGGGGAACCTGAAGCTTTCTTT

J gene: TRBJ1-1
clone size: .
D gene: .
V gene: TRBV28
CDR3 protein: CASSLRSETEAFF
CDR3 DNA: TGTGCCAGCAGTTTAAGGAGTGAGACTGAAGCTTTCTTT

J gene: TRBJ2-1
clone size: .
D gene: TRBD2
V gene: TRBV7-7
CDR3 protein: CASSPTGTSGSNEQFF
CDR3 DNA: TGTGCCAGCAGCCCCACCGGGACTAGCGGGTCCAATGAGCAGTTCTTC

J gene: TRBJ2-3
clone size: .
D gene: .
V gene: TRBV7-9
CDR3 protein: CASSPQGSDTQYF
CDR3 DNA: TGTGCCAGCAGCCCACAGGGAAGTGATACGCAGTATTTT

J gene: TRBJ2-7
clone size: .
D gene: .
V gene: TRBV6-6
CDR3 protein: CASRTGADEQYF
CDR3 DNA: TGTGCCAGCCGGACGGGAGCAGACGAGCAGTACTTC

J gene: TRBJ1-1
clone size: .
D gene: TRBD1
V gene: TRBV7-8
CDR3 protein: CASSPGGMNTEAFF
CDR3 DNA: TGTGCCAGCAGCCCAGGGGGCATGAACACTGAAGCTTTCTTT

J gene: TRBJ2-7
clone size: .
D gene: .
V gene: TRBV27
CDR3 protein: CASSLSGGRSYEQYF
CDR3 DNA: TGTGCCAGCAGTTTATCGGGGGGCCGGTCCTACGAGCAGTACTTC

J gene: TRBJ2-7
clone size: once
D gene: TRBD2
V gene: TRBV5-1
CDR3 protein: CASSSSGRDYEQYF
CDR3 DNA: TGCGCCAGCAGCTCTAGCGGGAGGGATTACGAGCAGTACTTC

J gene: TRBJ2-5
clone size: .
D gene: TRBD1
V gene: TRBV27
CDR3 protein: CASRSPQGRGGIQETQYF
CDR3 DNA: TGTGCCAGCAGAAGTCCACAGGGGCGAGGGGGCATCCAAGAGACCCAGTACTTC

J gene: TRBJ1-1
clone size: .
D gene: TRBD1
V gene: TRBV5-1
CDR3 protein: CASSLVTGAMAVTEAFF
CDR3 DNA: TGCGCCAGCAGCTTGGTGACAGGGGCGATGGCTGTCACTGAAGCTTTCTTT

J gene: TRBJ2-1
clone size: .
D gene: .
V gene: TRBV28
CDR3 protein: CASSLSYNEQFF
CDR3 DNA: TGTGCCAGCAGCTTGTCCTACAATGAGCAGTTCTTC

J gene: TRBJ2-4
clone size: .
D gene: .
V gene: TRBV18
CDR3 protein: CASSPSTAIAKNIQYF
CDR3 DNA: TGTGCCAGCTCACCATCCACGGCTATAGCCAAAAACATTCAGTACTTC

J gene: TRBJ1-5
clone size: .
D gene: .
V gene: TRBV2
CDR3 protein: CASSNREGIQPQHF
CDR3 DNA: TGTGCCAGCTCTAACAGGGAAGGGATTCAGCCCCAGCATTTT

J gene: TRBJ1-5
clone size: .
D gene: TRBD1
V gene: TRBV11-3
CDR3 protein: CASSGQGDYSNQPQHF
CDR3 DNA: TGTGCCAGCAGCGGACAGGGCGACTATAGCAATCAGCCCCAGCATTTT

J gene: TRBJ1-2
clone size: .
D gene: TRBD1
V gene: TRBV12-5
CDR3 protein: CASGLATGGLFGYTF
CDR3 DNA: TGTGCTAGTGGTTTGGCTACAGGGGGCCTCTTTGGCTACACCTTC

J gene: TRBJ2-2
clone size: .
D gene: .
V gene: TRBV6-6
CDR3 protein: CATSQTTGAGELFF
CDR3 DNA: TGTGCCACCAGTCAAACTACCGGTGCCGGGGAGCTGTTTTTT

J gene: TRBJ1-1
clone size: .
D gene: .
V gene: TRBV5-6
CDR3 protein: CASSLGDTEAFF
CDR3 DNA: TGTGCCAGCAGCTTAGGCGACACTGAAGCTTTCTTT

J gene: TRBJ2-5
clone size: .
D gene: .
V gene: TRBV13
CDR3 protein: CASSDGLVETQYF
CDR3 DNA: TGTGCCAGCAGCGATGGATTGGTGGAGACCCAGTACTTC